A single sample is the source of the 5 T cell receptor beta chains below, sequenced in a study of T cell changes during pregnancy in multiple sclerosis. TCRdb's copy holds only in-frame clones and misses some; the assay was immunoSEQ multiplex PCR. The table includes 40,000 or so clones, about 88% detected once. Sequencing used CD4+ T cells from peripheral blood mononuclear cells, obtained in the first trimester of pregnancy. The receptors originated from a female donor with multiple sclerosis, enrolled in a pregnancy study.

This clone is a singleton in its sample. This chain links TRBV18 with TRBJ2-5; no clear D gene. Germline-derived CDR1 and CDR2 are KGHSH and LQKENI. The CDR3 has 13 amino acids. V was cut by 2 bases and J by 4 bases, with 8 bases left in between. The CDR3 loop is CASSPGLGETQYF. The DNA of the CDR3 is TGTGCCAGCTCACCAGGGCTGGGAGAGACCCAGTACTTC.

The rearrangement uses TRBV6-1 and TRBJ2-7; 10 bases agree with TRBD2. Germline loops: CDR1 MNHNS, CDR2 SASEGT. V lost 5 bases, J lost 5 bases, and 6 bases stayed unmatched. The CDR3 runs to 14 residues. Here the CDR3 DNA reads TGTGCCAGCAGTCGACTAGCGGGTGGGGACGAGCAGTACTTC. Protein product: CASSRLAGGDEQYF.

DNA of the CDR3: TGTGCCAGCATCCCCGGGGATGCATACAATGAGCAGTTCTTC. This encodes CASIPGDAYNEQFF. V is TRBV6-1 and J is TRBJ2-1; possible D gene TRBD2, 5 bases. With 7 bases removed from V and 4 bases from J, the gap between germline ends came to 14 bases. There are 14 residues in the CDR3. In germline, CDR1 is MNHNS, CDR2 SASEGT.

This chain joins TRBV6-1 and TRBJ1-5; D is perhaps TRBD1 (6 bases). This CDR3 region has 18 residues. Trimming left V 5 bases short and J 0 bases short, with 20 bases between. The germline V gene encodes CDR1 MNHNS and CDR2 SASEGT. The CDR3 loop is CASSKGGQSLRSNQPQHF. DNA for the CDR3: TGTGCCAGCAGTAAAGGAGGACAGAGCCTACGTAGCAATCAGCCCCAGCATTTT.

This chain joins TRBV11-2 and TRBJ2-7, with 7 bases identical to TRBD1. V was clipped by 5 bases and J by 4 bases; unmatched bases: 8. Germline assignment: CDR1 SGHAT and CDR2 FQNNGV. This CDR3 is built from 14 residues. This chain's CDR3 is CASSPRQGRYEQYF. CDR3 DNA sequence: TGTGCCAGCAGCCCCCGACAGGGTAGATACGAGCAGTACTTC.